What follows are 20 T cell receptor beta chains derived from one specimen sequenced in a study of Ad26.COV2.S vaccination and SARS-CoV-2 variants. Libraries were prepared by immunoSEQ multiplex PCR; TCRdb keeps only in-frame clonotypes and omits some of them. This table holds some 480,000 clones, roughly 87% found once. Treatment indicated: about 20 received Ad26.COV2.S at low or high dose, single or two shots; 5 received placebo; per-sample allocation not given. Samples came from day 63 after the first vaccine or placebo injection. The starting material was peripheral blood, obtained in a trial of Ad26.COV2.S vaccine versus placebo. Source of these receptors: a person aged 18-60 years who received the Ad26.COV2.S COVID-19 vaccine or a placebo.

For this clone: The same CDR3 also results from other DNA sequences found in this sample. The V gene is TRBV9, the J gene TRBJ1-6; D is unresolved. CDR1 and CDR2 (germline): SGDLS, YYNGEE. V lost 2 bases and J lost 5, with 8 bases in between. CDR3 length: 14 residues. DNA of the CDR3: TGTGCCAGCAGCGTCCGGCAGGATAATTCACCCCTCCACTTT. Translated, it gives CASSVRQDNSPLHF.

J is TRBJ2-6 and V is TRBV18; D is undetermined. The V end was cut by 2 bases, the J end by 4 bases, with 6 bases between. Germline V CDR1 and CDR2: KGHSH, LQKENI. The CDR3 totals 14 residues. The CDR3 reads CASSPVRGANVLTF. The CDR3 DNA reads TGTGCCAGCTCACCAGTTCGGGGGGCCAACGTCCTGACTTTC.

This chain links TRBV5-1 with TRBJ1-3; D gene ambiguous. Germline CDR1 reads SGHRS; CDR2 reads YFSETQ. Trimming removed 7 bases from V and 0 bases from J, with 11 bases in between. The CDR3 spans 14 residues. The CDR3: CASRDGFSGNTIYF. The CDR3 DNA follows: TGCGCCAGCCGCGACGGTTTCTCTGGAAACACCATATATTTT.

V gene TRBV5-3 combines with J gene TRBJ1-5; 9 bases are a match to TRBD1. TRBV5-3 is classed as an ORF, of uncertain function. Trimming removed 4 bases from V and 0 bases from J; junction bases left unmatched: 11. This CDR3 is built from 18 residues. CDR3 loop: CARSLTGTGLHSNQPQHF. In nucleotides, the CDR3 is TGTGCCAGAAGCCTCACCGGGACAGGGCTTCATAGCAATCAGCCCCAGCATTTT.

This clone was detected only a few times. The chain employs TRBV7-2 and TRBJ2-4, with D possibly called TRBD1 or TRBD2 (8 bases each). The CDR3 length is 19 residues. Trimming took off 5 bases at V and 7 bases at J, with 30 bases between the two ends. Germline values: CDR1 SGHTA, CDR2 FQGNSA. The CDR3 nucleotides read TGTGCCAGCAGCGCCTCACAGGGGGACTGGACTAGCCGTAATAACATTCAGTACTTC. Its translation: CASSASQGDWTSRNNIQYF.

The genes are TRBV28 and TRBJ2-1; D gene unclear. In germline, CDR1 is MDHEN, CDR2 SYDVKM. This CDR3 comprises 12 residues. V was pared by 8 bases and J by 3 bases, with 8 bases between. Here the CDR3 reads CASGTLYNEQFF. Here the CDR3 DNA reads TGTGCCAGCGGAACACTCTACAATGAGCAGTTCTTC.

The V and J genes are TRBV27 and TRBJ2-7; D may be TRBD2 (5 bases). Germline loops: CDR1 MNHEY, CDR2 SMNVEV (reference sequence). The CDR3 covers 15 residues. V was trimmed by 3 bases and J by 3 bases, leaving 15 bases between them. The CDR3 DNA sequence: TGTGCCAGCAGTTTTCCTTCTGGACTGTACTACGAGCAGTACTTC. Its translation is CASSFPSGLYYEQYF.

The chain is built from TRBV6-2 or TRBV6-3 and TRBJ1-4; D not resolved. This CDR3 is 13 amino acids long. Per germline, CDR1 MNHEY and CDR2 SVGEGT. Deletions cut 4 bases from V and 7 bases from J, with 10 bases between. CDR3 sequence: CASSSIEGEKLFF. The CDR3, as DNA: TGTGCCAGCAGTTCTATAGAGGGTGAAAAACTGTTTTTT.

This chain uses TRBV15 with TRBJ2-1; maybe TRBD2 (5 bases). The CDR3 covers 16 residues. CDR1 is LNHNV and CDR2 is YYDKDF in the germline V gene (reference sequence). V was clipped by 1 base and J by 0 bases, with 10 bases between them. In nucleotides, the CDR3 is TGTGCCACCAGCAGAGGACTACCGAGCTCCTACAATGAGCAGTTCTTC. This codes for CATSRGLPSSYNEQFF.

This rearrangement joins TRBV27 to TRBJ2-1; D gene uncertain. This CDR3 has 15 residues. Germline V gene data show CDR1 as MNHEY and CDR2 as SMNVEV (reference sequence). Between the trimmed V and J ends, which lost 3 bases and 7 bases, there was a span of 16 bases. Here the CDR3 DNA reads TGTGCCAGCAGTTTTCAGCCCCAATACATTAATGAGCAGTTCTTC. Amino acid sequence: CASSFQPQYINEQFF.

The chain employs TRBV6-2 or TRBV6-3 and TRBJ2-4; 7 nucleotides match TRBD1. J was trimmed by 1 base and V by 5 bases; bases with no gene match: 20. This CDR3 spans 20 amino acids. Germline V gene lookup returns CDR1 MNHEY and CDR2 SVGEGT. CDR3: CASSPLSGGFFSSAKNIQYF. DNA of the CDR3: TGTGCCAGCAGTCCCCTGTCAGGGGGTTTTTTCAGTTCCGCCAAAAACATTCAGTACTTC.

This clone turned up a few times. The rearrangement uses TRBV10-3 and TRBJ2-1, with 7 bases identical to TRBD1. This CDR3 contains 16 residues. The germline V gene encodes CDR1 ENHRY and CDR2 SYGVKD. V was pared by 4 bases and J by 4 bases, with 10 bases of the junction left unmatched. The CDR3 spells CAISGAPGQLYNEQFF. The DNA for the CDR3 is TGTGCCATCAGTGGGGCCCCGGGACAGCTATACAATGAGCAGTTCTTC.

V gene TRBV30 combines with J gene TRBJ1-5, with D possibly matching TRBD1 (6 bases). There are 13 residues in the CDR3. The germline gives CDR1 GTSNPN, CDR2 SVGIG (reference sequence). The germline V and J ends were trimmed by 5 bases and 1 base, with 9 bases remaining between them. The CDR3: CAWGDTSNQPQHF. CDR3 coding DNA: TGTGCCTGGGGGGACACAAGCAATCAGCCCCAGCATTTT.

The CDR3 sequence: CASSLAGAGYGYTF. The CDR3 DNA reads TGTGCCAGCAGCTTGGCGGGGGCCGGCTATGGCTACACCTTC. The chain uses TRBV5-6 and TRBJ1-2; the D gene is possibly TRBD1 (6 bases). Trimming left V 0 bases short and J 4 bases short, with 10 bases between. The CDR3 contains 14 residues. CDR1 is SGHDT and CDR2 is YYEEEE in the germline V gene. The variable domain in full, with the rest retrieved from reference TRBV5-6 and TRBJ1-2, is DAGVTQSPTHLIKTRGQQVTLRCSPKSGHDTVSWYQQALGQGPQFIFQYYEEEERQRGNFPDRFSGHQFPNYSSELNVNALLLGDSALYLCASSLAGAGYGYTFGSGTRLTVV.

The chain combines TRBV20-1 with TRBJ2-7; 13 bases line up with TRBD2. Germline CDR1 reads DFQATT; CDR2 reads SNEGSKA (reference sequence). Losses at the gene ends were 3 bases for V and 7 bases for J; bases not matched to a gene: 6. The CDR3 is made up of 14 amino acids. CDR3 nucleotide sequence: TGCAGTGCTAGTGAGACTAGCGGGAGGCGAGAGCAGTACTTC. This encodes CSASETSGRREQYF.

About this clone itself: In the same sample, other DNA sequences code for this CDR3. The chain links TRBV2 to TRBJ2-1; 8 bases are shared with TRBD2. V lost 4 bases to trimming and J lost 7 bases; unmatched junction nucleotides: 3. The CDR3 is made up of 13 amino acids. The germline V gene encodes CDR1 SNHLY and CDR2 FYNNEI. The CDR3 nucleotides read TGTGCCAGCAGTGGGACTAGCCGGAATGAGCAGTTCTTC. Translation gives CASSGTSRNEQFF. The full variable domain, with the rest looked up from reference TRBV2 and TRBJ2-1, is EPEVTQTPSHQVTQMGQEVILRCVPISNHLYFYWYRQILGQKVEFLVSFYNNEISEKSEIFDDQFSVERPDGSNFTLKIRSTKLEDSAMYFCASSGTSRNEQFFGPGTRLTVL.

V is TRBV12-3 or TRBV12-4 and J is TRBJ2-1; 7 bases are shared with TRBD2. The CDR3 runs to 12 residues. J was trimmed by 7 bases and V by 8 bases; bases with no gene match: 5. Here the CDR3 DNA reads TGTGCCAGCGGGAGGGCGGGTAATGAGCAGTTCTTC. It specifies CASGRAGNEQFF.

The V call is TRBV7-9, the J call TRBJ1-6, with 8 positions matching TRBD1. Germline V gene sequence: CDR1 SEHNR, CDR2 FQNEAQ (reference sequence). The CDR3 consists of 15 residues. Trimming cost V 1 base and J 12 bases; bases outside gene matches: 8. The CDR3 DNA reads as TGTGCCAGCAGCTTAGAAGGACAGGGTTTGGGACCCCTCCACTTT. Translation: CASSLEGQGLGPLHF.

Written as DNA, the CDR3 is TGTGCCAGCAGCTACCAGTCTAGCGGGCGCACAGATACGCAGTATTTT. It is translated as CASSYQSSGRTDTQYF. The gene calls are TRBV11-3 and TRBJ2-3, with 8 bases lining up with TRBD2. The CDR3 is made up of 16 amino acids. J gave up 1 base and V 4 bases, and 7 bases lay outside the gene matches. Germline loops: CDR1 SGHNT, CDR2 YENEEA.

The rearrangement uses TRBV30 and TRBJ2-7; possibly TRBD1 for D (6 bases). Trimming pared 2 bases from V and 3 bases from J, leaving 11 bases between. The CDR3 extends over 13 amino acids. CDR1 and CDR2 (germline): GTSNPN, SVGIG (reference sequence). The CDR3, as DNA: TGTGCCTGGAGTCAGGGACATTACTACGAGCAGTACTTC. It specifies CAWSQGHYYEQYF.